This entry is about one T cell receptor beta chain. The J segment lost 2 bases and the V segment lost 4 bases, leaving 11 bases of the junction unmatched. Germline V gives CDR1 SGHNT, CDR2 YYREEE (reference sequence). The CDR3 is 17 residues long. Original analysis: For nucleated cells, counts were estimated from reference gene primer amplification. Produced via immunoSEQ multiplex PCR; TCRdb's table is partial and in-frame only. V, J and clone size reflect that table, while D and trimming were determined from the DNA. The table lists fewer than 400,000 clones, 85% of them singletons. This sample is drawn from a study of blood T cell repertoires in COVID-19. Study-wide background: COVID-19 samples collected from the United States, Italy and Spain covered acute and convalescent phases.

The chain is built from TRBV5-4 and TRBJ2-5; 10 bases map to TRBD2. This receptor was identified in a woman between 18 and 30 years old with acute or convalescent COVID-19. Source material: peripheral blood. CDR3 DNA: TGTGCCAGCAGCCCACCTCTAGCGGGGGAGATACAAGAGACCCAGTACTTC. Translated, it gives CASSPPLAGEIQETQYF.